This is a list of T cell receptor beta chains from one sample in a study of T cell responses to AZD1222 COVID-19 vaccine. The assay was immunoSEQ multiplex PCR, and TCRdb's table has in-frame clones only and misses some. The table has about 130,000 clones, over 85% seen once. Sequenced here: peripheral blood, sampled on day 0 of AZD1222 vaccination. Source of these receptors: an adult in good health. The CDR3 runs from the conserved cysteine through the conserved F or W. A D gene is named only where the DNA matches it firmly. Where a row states a size, it is once, few, many or the class of an expanded clone; other rows omit it.

size: -
V: TRBV20-1
J: TRBJ1-4
D: -
DNA: TGCAGTGCTAGTCAAAGTGACACTAATGAAAAACTGTTTTTT
CDR3: CSASQSDTNEKLFF

size: -
V: TRBV4-3
J: TRBJ1-4
D: -
DNA: TGCGCCAGCAGCCAAGACCCCGTTCTATTATGGACTAATGAAAAACTGTTTTTT
CDR3: CASSQDPVLLWTNEKLFF

size: few
V: TRBV5-1
J: TRBJ2-3
D: TRBD1
DNA: TGCGCCAGCAGCGCGGGGACAGGGGGCTCGAGAACAGATACGCAGTATTTT
CDR3: CASSAGTGGSRTDTQYF

size: -
V: TRBV6-5
J: TRBJ1-2
D: TRBD1
DNA: TGTGCCAGCAGCGGGACAGGGCTGGGCTATGGCTACACCTTC
CDR3: CASSGTGLGYGYTF

size: -
V: TRBV5-6
J: TRBJ2-7
D: TRBD2
DNA: TGTGCCAGCAGCTTGCCTAGCGGGGCCTACGAGCAGTACTTC
CDR3: CASSLPSGAYEQYF

size: -
V: TRBV20-1
J: TRBJ1-2
D: -
DNA: TGCAGTGCTACAGGGGTATGGGGCTACACCTTC
CDR3: CSATGVWGYTF

size: -
V: TRBV27
J: TRBJ1-5
D: -
DNA: TGTGCCAGCAGTCCAACCCATCCAAGGAAGCCCCAGCATTTT
CDR3: CASSPTHPRKPQHF

size: -
V: TRBV6-5
J: TRBJ2-2
D: -
DNA: TGTGCCAGCAGTTACTTAATTGGGAACACCGGGGAGCTGTTTTTT
CDR3: CASSYLIGNTGELFF

size: -
V: TRBV30
J: TRBJ2-1
D: TRBD2
DNA: TGTGCCTGGCGCGGGGGACCCAATGAGCAGTTCTTC
CDR3: CAWRGGPNEQFF

size: -
V: TRBV28
J: TRBJ1-1
D: -
DNA: TGTGCCAGCAGCCTAGAGGGAGTGAACACTGAAGCTTTCTTT
CDR3: CASSLEGVNTEAFF

size: -
V: TRBV4-1
J: TRBJ1-5
D: TRBD1
DNA: TGCGCCAGCAGCCAAGAGGGGGACAGTTATCAGCCCCAGCATTTT
CDR3: CASSQEGDSYQPQHF

size: -
V: TRBV20-1
J: TRBJ1-5
D: -
DNA: TGCAGTGCTAGTAAGCCAGGTAGCAATCAGCCCCAGCATTTT
CDR3: CSASKPGSNQPQHF

size: -
V: TRBV4-2
J: TRBJ2-2
D: -
DNA: TGTGCCAGCAGCCAAGATCGTTTGACGGTGCGAGGGACCGGGGAGCTGTTTTTT
CDR3: CASSQDRLTVRGTGELFF

size: -
V: TRBV25-1
J: TRBJ1-4
D: -
DNA: TGTGCCAGCAGCCCCGGGGAGAAGGCAACTAATGAAAAACTGTTTTTT
CDR3: CASSPGEKATNEKLFF

size: -
V: TRBV6-5
J: TRBJ2-7
D: -
DNA: TGTGCCAGCCAACCCAACAGGGTCCCCTACGAGCAGTACTTC
CDR3: CASQPNRVPYEQYF

size: -
V: TRBV3-1/TRBV3-2
J: TRBJ2-3
D: TRBD2
DNA: TGTGCCAGCAGCCGACCCGGGACTAGGACGAGGGATACGCAGTATTTT
CDR3: CASSRPGTRTRDTQYF

size: -
V: TRBV9
J: TRBJ2-1
D: -
DNA: TGTGCCAGCAGCGTAGACCAGGGGGGGCGTTACAATGAGCAGTTCTTC
CDR3: CASSVDQGGRYNEQFF

size: -
V: TRBV9
J: TRBJ2-2
D: -
DNA: TGTGCCAGCAGCGTAGAGGACGGCCCGAACACCGGGGAGCTGTTTTTT
CDR3: CASSVEDGPNTGELFF

size: -
V: TRBV18
J: TRBJ1-3
D: -
DNA: TGTGCCAGCTCACCAAGTGGCAGGCGTCCTGGAAACACCATATATTTT
CDR3: CASSPSGRRPGNTIYF

size: -
V: TRBV6-2/TRBV6-3
J: TRBJ1-5
D: TRBD1
DNA: TGTGCCAGCAGTTCTCCGGGACAGGGTCAGCCCCAGCATTTT
CDR3: CASSSPGQGQPQHF